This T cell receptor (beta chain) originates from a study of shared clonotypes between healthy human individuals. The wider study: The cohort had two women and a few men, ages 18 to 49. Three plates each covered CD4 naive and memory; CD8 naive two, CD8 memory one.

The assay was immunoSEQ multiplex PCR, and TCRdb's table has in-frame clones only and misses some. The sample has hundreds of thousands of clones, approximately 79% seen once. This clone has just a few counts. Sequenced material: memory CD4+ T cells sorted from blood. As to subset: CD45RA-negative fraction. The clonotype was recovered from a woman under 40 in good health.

DNA of the CDR3: TGCAGTGCTAGCGTTTACAATGAGCAGTTCTTC. This encodes CSASVYNEQFF. The gene calls are TRBV20-1 and TRBJ2-1; the D is unclear. The CDR3 has 11 amino acids. V lost 3 bases, J lost 4 bases, and 4 bases lay in between. Germline loops: CDR1 DFQATT, CDR2 SNEGSKA (reference sequence).